The 5 T cell receptor beta chains below were found in one sample sequenced in a study of PD-1 blockade in classical Hodgkin lymphoma. Regarding time point: cycle 4 day 1 (C4D1), after less than 7 weeks of nivolumab. With no exception, relapse followed autologous stem cell transplantation in all patients, and brentuximab vedotin exposure varied. After thawing, PBMCs were subjected to magnetic negative selection to isolate CD8+ T cells. Sequencing used immunoSEQ multiplex PCR; TCRdb keeps in-frame clones, though not all of them. The data contain about 20,000 clones, roughly 82% of them singletons. Sample: CD8+ T cells from blood, taken before the fourth cycle of nivolumab. These receptors were collected from a human donor with classical Hodgkin lymphoma.

The chain links TRBV18 to TRBJ2-7; TRBD1 or TRBD2 may be the D gene (6 bases each). Germline V gene lookup returns CDR1 KGHSH and CDR2 LQKENI. Trimming stripped 0 bases from V and 1 base from J, with 7 bases between. The CDR3 runs 14 residues. This chain's CDR3 is CASSPPGGSYEQYF. Here the CDR3 DNA reads TGTGCCAGCTCACCACCAGGGGGGTCCTACGAGCAGTACTTC.

The chain couples TRBV7-9 to TRBJ2-7; D may be TRBD2 (5 bases). CDR1 and CDR2 (germline): SEHNR, FQNEAQ (reference sequence). Trimming stripped 1 base from V and 4 bases from J, with 8 bases between. This CDR3 region has 13 residues. The CDR3 sequence: CASSLVEEYEQYF. The CDR3 DNA follows: TGTGCCAGCAGCTTAGTGGAGGAATACGAGCAGTACTTC.

This clone was seen only once. J is TRBJ1-1 and V is TRBV7-3, with TRBD1 as a possible D gene (6 bases). V was cut by 2 bases and J by 12 bases, with 16 bases left in between. The CDR3 sequence is 13 residues long. Germline lookup yields CDR1 SGHTA and CDR2 FQGTGA. CDR3 nucleotides: TGTGCCAGCAGCTTATCCGGGACATCGGCTACTTTCTTT. It encodes CASSLSGTSATFF.

The chain uses TRBV9 and TRBJ2-7, with 9 bases identical to TRBD1. The ends lost 0 bases at V and 2 bases at J; junction bases unmatched: 0. CDR1 SGDLS and CDR2 YYNGEE come from the germline V gene. The CDR3 runs 14 residues. DNA of the CDR3: TGTGCCAGCAGCGTAGGACAGGGGGCCTACGAGCAGTACTTC. Translated, it gives CASSVGQGAYEQYF.

This clone was seen just once. This chain uses TRBV6-1 with TRBJ2-7, with TRBD2 matching 9 bases. This CDR3 contains 18 residues. J lost 3 bases, V lost 2 bases, and 14 bases had no gene match. Germline V gene lookup returns CDR1 MNHNS and CDR2 SASEGT. CDR3 loop: CASSETPSGEANGYEQYF. The CDR3 coding sequence is TGTGCCAGCAGTGAAACCCCTAGCGGGGAGGCTAACGGCTACGAGCAGTACTTC.